These 30 T cell receptor beta chains were sequenced from one sample in a study of brain T cells in children with intractable seizures. Only cases whose brain tissue showed the highest T cell transcript signatures were sequenced. The data were produced by immunoSEQ multiplex PCR, yet TCRdb's version contains in-frame clones alone and is incomplete. The data contain about 8,000 clones, approximately 73% of them singletons. The material was resected brain tissue, obtained at surgery. The source of these receptors is a boy under two years old with tuberous sclerosis and intractable seizures.

This clone was detected a few times. CDR3 bases: TGTGCCAGCAGTGAATGGACAGAAAATGCCTACGAGCAGTACTTC. Amino acid sequence: CASSEWTENAYEQYF. The rearrangement joins TRBV6-1 to TRBJ2-7; perhaps TRBD1 as D (6 bases). V lost 2 bases, J lost 2 bases, and 13 bases lay in between. The CDR3 runs to 15 residues. Per the germline V gene, CDR1 is MNHNS and CDR2 is SASEGT.

The genes are TRBV4-2 and TRBJ2-3, with 11 bases aligning to TRBD2. Germline V CDR1 and CDR2: LGHNA, YNFKEQ. The CDR3 consists of 16 residues. Trimming took 0 bases from V and 4 from J; bases not matched to a gene: 3. Written as DNA, the CDR3 is TGTGCCAGCAGCCAAGAAGGTAGCGGGGGGGCAGATACGCAGTATTTT. Translation gives CASSQEGSGGADTQYF.

The V gene is TRBV29-1, the J gene TRBJ2-1; D gene unclear. V was cut by 7 bases and J by 0 bases, with 10 bases left in between. This CDR3 has 13 amino acids. CDR1 SQVTM and CDR2 ANQGSEA come from the germline V gene. In DNA, the CDR3 is TGCAGCGCTAGTCTCAGCTCCTACAATGAGCAGTTCTTC. This codes for CSASLSSYNEQFF.

The V gene is TRBV24-1, the J gene TRBJ2-1; D unresolved. Trimming stripped 1 base from V and 6 bases from J, with 6 bases between. CDR1 and CDR2 (germline): KGHDR, SFDVKD. The CDR3 sequence is 13 residues long. The CDR3 region is CATSDFWSNEQFF. For the CDR3, the DNA is TGTGCCACCAGTGATTTTTGGTCCAATGAGCAGTTCTTC.

This clone occurred a few times. The chain employs TRBV19 and TRBJ1-3; 7 bases line up with TRBD1. The CDR3 has 17 residues. Trimming cost V 1 base and J 1 base; bases outside gene matches: 7. Looked up from germline, CDR1 is LNHDA and CDR2 is SQIVND (reference sequence). The CDR3 sequence: CASSIGWDSISGNTIYF. The CDR3 DNA reads TGTGCCAGTAGTATAGGGTGGGACAGTATTTCTGGAAACACCATATATTTT.

The chain is built from TRBV3-1 (or the pseudogene TRBV3-2) and TRBJ2-3, with TRBD2 identical over 12 bases. Germline assignment: CDR1 LGHDT and CDR2 YNNKEL (reference sequence). The junction had 9 bases not matched to a gene; V was cut back by 4 bases and J by 4 bases. The CDR3 spans 17 residues. In DNA form, the CDR3 reads TGTGCCAGCAGCCGAAGGACTAGCGGGATGGGTGCAGATACGCAGTATTTT. It yields the protein CASSRRTSGMGADTQYF.

The chain is built from TRBV3-1 (or the pseudogene TRBV3-2) and TRBJ2-2, with no clear D. Germline V CDR1 and CDR2: LGHDT, YNNKEL (reference sequence). The CDR3 consists of 19 residues. V was clipped by 0 bases and J by 5 bases, with 22 bases between them. In DNA form, the CDR3 reads TGTGCCAGCAGCCAAGACCTGTCGGGTGCGCAGGAAAGGACCGGGGAGCTGTTTTTT. This codes for CASSQDLSGAQERTGELFF.

The CDR3 DNA is TGTGCCAGCAGTGAATCTCCCGGGACAGCGCAGTACTTC. It yields the protein CASSESPGTAQYF. The chain has TRBV6-1 and TRBJ2-7, with 7 bases lining up with TRBD1. The CDR3 spans 13 residues. V shed 2 bases and J 9 bases; nucleotides not matched to a gene: 7. The germline V gene has CDR1 MNHNS and CDR2 SASEGT.

V gene TRBV29-1 combines with J gene TRBJ1-2; D ambiguous. The V end was cut by 4 bases, the J end by 1 base, with 10 bases between. Germline V gene lookup returns CDR1 SQVTM and CDR2 ANQGSEA. The CDR3 has 13 residues. As DNA, the CDR3 is TGCAGCGTTGCCGTGACTGTTAACTATGGCTACACCTTC. Amino acid sequence: CSVAVTVNYGYTF.

V usage is TRBV6-2 or TRBV6-3 and J usage is TRBJ2-1; TRBD2 matches at 13 bases. The CDR3 runs 17 residues. Trimming removed 5 bases from V and 8 bases from J; junction bases left unmatched: 12. CDR1 is MNHEY and CDR2 is SVGEGT in the germline V gene. CDR3 coding DNA: TGTGCCAGCAGTGGACTAGCGGGGGCCTTTCCGGAGGATGAGCAGTTCTTC. Amino acid sequence: CASSGLAGAFPEDEQFF.

The chain links TRBV6-2 or TRBV6-3 to TRBJ2-3; 10 bases are a match to TRBD2. Per the germline V gene, CDR1 is MNHEY and CDR2 is SVGEGT. V dropped 6 bases and J dropped 5; count of bases not matched to a gene: 8. The CDR3 consists of 15 residues. CDR3 sequence (DNA): TGTGCCAGCAGCAGACTAGCGGGTAGGGTAGATACGCAGTATTTT. Its protein is CASSRLAGRVDTQYF.

The CDR3 region is CASSPHLINEQFF. The CDR3 DNA reads TGTGCCAGTAGTCCCCACCTTATCAATGAGCAGTTCTTC. The V and J genes are TRBV19 and TRBJ2-1; D is uncertain. CDR1 LNHDA and CDR2 SQIVND come from the germline V gene (reference sequence). The germline V and J ends were trimmed by 5 bases and 6 bases, with 11 bases remaining between them. The CDR3 length is 13 residues.

The V gene is TRBV29-1, the J gene TRBJ1-1; 9 nucleotides agree with TRBD1. Losses at the gene ends were 6 bases for V and 0 bases for J; bases not matched to a gene: 5. The germline CDR1 and CDR2 sequences are SQVTM and ANQGSEA. There are 14 residues in the CDR3. In DNA form, the CDR3 reads TGCAGCGTAGGGACAGGGAACATGAACACTGAAGCTTTCTTT. It specifies CSVGTGNMNTEAFF.

J is TRBJ1-2 and V is TRBV9, with 10 bases identical to TRBD1. Germline loops: CDR1 SGDLS, CDR2 YYNGEE. CDR3 length equals 17 residues. J lost 8 bases, V lost 3 bases, and 16 bases had no gene match. CDR3 region: CASSAGGTGASGEGYTF. CDR3 nucleotide sequence: TGTGCCAGCAGCGCGGGCGGGACAGGGGCTTCTGGGGAGGGCTACACCTTC.

The gene calls are TRBV6-4 and TRBJ2-3, with D possibly matching TRBD2 (5 bases). V lost 4 bases, J lost 2 bases, and 7 bases lay in between. The V gene's germline CDR1 is MRHNA and CDR2 SNTAGT. The CDR3 covers 13 residues. The CDR3 protein is CASSGRFTDTQYF. CDR3 coding DNA: TGTGCCAGCAGTGGGAGGTTCACAGATACGCAGTATTTT.

This clone is a singleton in its sample. The V gene is TRBV27, the J gene TRBJ1-1; 9 bases align to TRBD1. The CDR3 contains 13 residues. CDR1 and CDR2 from the germline V gene are MNHEY and SMNVEV (reference sequence). V trimming: 3 bases; J trimming: 6 bases; junction bases outside the gene matches: 2. The CDR3 DNA is TGTGCCAGCAGTTTGGGACAGGGCGCTGAAGCTTTCTTT. It yields the protein CASSLGQGAEAFF.

This clone was seen a single time. V gene TRBV30 combines with J gene TRBJ2-7; 9 bases are shared with TRBD1. The CDR3 runs 15 residues. Trimming removed 3 bases from V and 3 bases from J; junction bases left unmatched: 9. Germline CDR1 is GTSNPN and CDR2 is SVGIG (reference sequence). CDR3 residues: CAWRGPGQGRYEQYF. As DNA, the CDR3 is TGTGCCTGGAGGGGACCGGGACAGGGTCGCTACGAGCAGTACTTC. The whole variable domain, remainder taken from reference TRBV30 and TRBJ2-7, is SQTIHQWPATLVQPVGSPLSLECTVEGTSNPNLYWYRQAAGRGLQLLFYSVGIGQISSEVPQNLSASRPQDRQFILSSKKLLLSDSGFYLCAWRGPGQGRYEQYFGPGTRLTVT.

Of note for this clone: In the same sample, other DNA sequences code for this CDR3. The V call is TRBV7-3, the J call TRBJ2-5; D remains unclear. The CDR3 runs to 13 residues. Germline V lookup: CDR1 SGHTA, CDR2 FQGTGA. Trimming took off 1 base at V and 5 bases at J, with 8 bases between the two ends. The CDR3, as DNA: TGTGCCAGCAGCTTAAGCCCCAGGGAGACCCAGTACTTC. This codes for CASSLSPRETQYF.

V gene TRBV10-3 combines with J gene TRBJ2-1, with TRBD1 identical over 9 bases. The CDR3 sequence is 16 residues long. V lost 10 bases, J lost 6 bases, and 16 bases stayed unmatched. The germline V gene has CDR1 ENHRY and CDR2 SYGVKD. For the CDR3, the DNA is TGTGCCACCCGTAAGGCCCGGACAGGGGACTTCAATGAGCAGTTCTTC. Protein: CATRKARTGDFNEQFF.

V gene TRBV3-1 (or the pseudogene TRBV3-2) combines with J gene TRBJ2-7; the match to TRBD2 covers 10 bases. V was pared by 1 base and J by 3 bases, with 3 bases of the junction left unmatched. Germline CDR1 and CDR2: LGHDT and YNNKEL (reference sequence). This CDR3 is built from 15 residues. The CDR3 DNA reads as TGTGCCAGCAGCCAAGCGGCTAGCGGGGGCTACGAGCAGTACTTC. Protein sequence: CASSQAASGGYEQYF.

V is TRBV27 and J is TRBJ1-6; D is possibly TRBD1 (5 bases). The CDR3 runs 14 residues. The V gene lost 3 bases and the J gene lost 10 bases, with 13 bases spanning the gap. Per the germline V gene, CDR1 is MNHEY and CDR2 is SMNVEV (reference sequence). The CDR3 loop reads CASSLSGAPSPLHF. CDR3 nucleotides: TGTGCCAGCAGTTTGTCCGGGGCACCATCACCCCTCCACTTT.

This clone was seen only a few times. V and J are TRBV6-6 and TRBJ1-2; D call uncertain. This CDR3 has 11 amino acids. Germline CDR1 and CDR2: MNHNY and SVGAGI (reference sequence). Trimming left V 8 bases short and J 1 base short, with 5 bases between. The CDR3 loop is CASLSNYGYTF. Written as DNA, the CDR3 is TGTGCCAGCCTCAGTAACTATGGCTACACCTTC.

By share, this clone counts as large (0.1 to 1%). The chain employs TRBV5-8 and TRBJ1-5, with TRBD1 as a possible D gene (5 bases). Germline V gene sequence: CDR1 SGHTS, CDR2 YDEGEE. The CDR3 length is 14 residues. Deletions cut 2 bases from V and 0 bases from J, with 6 bases between. The CDR3 nucleotides are TGTGCCAGCAGCTTTCAGGGTAGCAATCAGCCCCAGCATTTT. It translates to CASSFQGSNQPQHF.

This clone was seen a few times. This sequence joins TRBV12-5 and TRBJ2-5; 9 bases agree with TRBD2. The V and J ends lost 8 bases and 9 bases, in that order; junction bases with no gene match: 10. This CDR3 region has 13 residues. CDR1 and CDR2 (germline): LGHNT, FRNRAP. Here the CDR3 reads CASCAGGSVAQYF. The CDR3 DNA reads as TGTGCTAGTTGTGCGGGGGGGTCTGTGGCCCAGTACTTC.

This chain connects TRBV9 to TRBJ1-1; 12 bases map to TRBD1. From germline, CDR1 is SGDLS and CDR2 YYNGEE. The V gene end was trimmed by 3 bases and the J gene end by 5 bases; junction bases not matched to a gene: 8. The CDR3 length is 16 residues. The CDR3 reads CASSATGTGGGTEAFF. CDR3 in DNA: TGTGCCAGCAGCGCAACCGGGACAGGGGGCGGGACTGAAGCTTTCTTT. Looking up the rest from reference TRBV9 and TRBJ1-1 gives the full variable domain: DSGVTQTPKHLITATGQRVTLRCSPRSGDLSVYWYQQSLDQGLQFLIQYYNGEERAKGNILERFSAQQFPDLHSELNLSSLELGDSALYFCASSATGTGGGTEAFFGQGTRLTVV.

The gene calls are TRBV14 and TRBJ1-1, with a possible D match to TRBD1 (5 bases). V gave up 1 base and J gave up 8 bases, with 14 bases separating them. Germline-derived CDR1 and CDR2 are SGHDN and FVKESK. CDR3 size: 14 residues. The DNA for the CDR3 is TGTGCCAGCAGCCAAGGAAGAAGGGGCGAGGAAGCTTTCTTT. Its protein is CASSQGRRGEEAFF.

The chain joins TRBV7-9 to TRBJ2-6, with D perhaps given as TRBD1 or TRBD2 (6 bases each). This CDR3 comprises 15 residues. Germline V gives CDR1 SEHNR, CDR2 FQNEAQ (reference sequence). V lost 5 bases to trimming and J lost 0 bases, with 8 bases between them. The CDR3, as DNA: TGTGCCAGCAGCCCGGGGGCCTCTGGGGCCAACGTCCTGACTTTC. Amino acids: CASSPGASGANVLTF.

The V and J genes are TRBV5-4 and TRBJ2-7; 14 bases line up with TRBD2. After removal of 3 bases from V and 6 bases from J, the junction contained 5 bases not matched to a gene. Looked up from germline, CDR1 is SGHNT and CDR2 is YYREEE (reference sequence). The CDR3 consists of 15 residues. For the CDR3, the DNA is TGTGCCAGCAGCTCTGGACTAGCGGGGGGTCTCGAGCAGTACTTC. Protein product: CASSSGLAGGLEQYF.

The chain has TRBV10-2 and TRBJ1-1; tentative D call: TRBD1 (5 bases). Germline assignment: CDR1 WSHSY and CDR2 SAAADI. The CDR3 sequence is 13 residues long. V lost 6 bases to trimming and J lost 4 bases, with 12 bases between them. The DNA for the CDR3 is TGCGCCAGCAGCAGTACTGGGGCCACTGAAGCTTTCTTT. Residues: CASSSTGATEAFF.

V and J are TRBV10-3 and TRBJ1-1, with TRBD1 matching 7 bases. The CDR3 runs to 15 residues. Germline CDR1 is ENHRY and CDR2 is SYGVKD. Losses at the gene ends were 4 bases for V and 0 bases for J; bases not matched to a gene: 5. The CDR3, as DNA: TGTGCCATCAGTGGACAGGGTAGTATGAACACTGAAGCTTTCTTT. It yields the protein CAISGQGSMNTEAFF.